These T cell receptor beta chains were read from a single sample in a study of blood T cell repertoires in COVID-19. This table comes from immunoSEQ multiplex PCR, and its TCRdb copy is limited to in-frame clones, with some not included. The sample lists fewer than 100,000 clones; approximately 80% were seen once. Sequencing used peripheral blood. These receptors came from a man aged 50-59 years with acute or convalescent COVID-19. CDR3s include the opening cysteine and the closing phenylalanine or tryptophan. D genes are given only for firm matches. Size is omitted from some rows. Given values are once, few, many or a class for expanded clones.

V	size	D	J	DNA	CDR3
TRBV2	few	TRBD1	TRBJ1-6	TGTGCCAGCAGTGGAGACAGGGGTAATTCACCCCTCCACTTT	CASSGDRGNSPLHF
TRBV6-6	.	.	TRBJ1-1	TGTGCCAGCAGTTACACTACAGGGATCACTGAAGCTTTCTTT	CASSYTTGITEAFF
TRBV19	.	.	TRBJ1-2	TGTGCCAGTAGTAGGGCAGGGGAGTTCGATGGCTACACCTTC	CASSRAGEFDGYTF
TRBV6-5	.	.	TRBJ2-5	TGTGCCAGCAGTCGGGGGACCCCGTACCAAGAGACCCAGTACTTC	CASSRGTPYQETQYF
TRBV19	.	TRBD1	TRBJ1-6	TGTGCCAGTAGTATAAGTGGGGGGACAGGGAACCGTTGGAATTCACCCCTCCACTTT	CASSISGGTGNRWNSPLHF
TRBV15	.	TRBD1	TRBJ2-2	TGTGCCACCAGCAGAGCTCGGACCGGGACAGGGTACACCGGGGAGCTGTTTTTT	CATSRARTGTGYTGELFF
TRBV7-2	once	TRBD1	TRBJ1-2	TGTGCCAGCAGCCGGGACAGTCTTGGCGGCTACACCTTC	CASSRDSLGGYTF
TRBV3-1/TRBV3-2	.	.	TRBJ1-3	TGTGCCAGCAGCCAAGGTGTTCCGGGACAAGGCAACACCATATATTTT	CASSQGVPGQGNTIYF
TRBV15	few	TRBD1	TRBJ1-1	TGTGCCACCAGCAGTCCCGGTTACAGGGGGCGGGCCACTGAAGCTTTCTTT	CATSSPGYRGRATEAFF
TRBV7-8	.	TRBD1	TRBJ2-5	TGTGCCAGCAGCTTAGCCAGGACAGGTCGGCAAGAGACCCAGTACTTC	CASSLARTGRQETQYF
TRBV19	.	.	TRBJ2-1	TGTGCCAGTAGTTCTCGGACACTGGCGGCCTACAATGAGCAGTTCTTC	CASSSRTLAAYNEQFF
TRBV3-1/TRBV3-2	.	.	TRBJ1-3	TGTGCCAGCAGCCAAACCGCAGTCTCTGGAAACACCATATATTTT	CASSQTAVSGNTIYF
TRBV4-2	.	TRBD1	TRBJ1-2	TGTGCCAGCAGCCCTCTGGTACAGGGGCAGGGGGGCTACACCTTC	CASSPLVQGQGGYTF
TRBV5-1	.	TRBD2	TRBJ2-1	TGCGCCAGCCGGACTAGCGGGCCATACAATGAGCAGTTCTTC	CASRTSGPYNEQFF
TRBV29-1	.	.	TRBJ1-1	TGCAGCGTTGAGGTCCCAGCAATTGGGCCTGAAGCTTTCTTT	CSVEVPAIGPEAFF
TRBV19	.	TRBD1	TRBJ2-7	TGTGCCAGTAGTGTGCGGACAGGGGCTGGCGAGCAGTACTTC	CASSVRTGAGEQYF
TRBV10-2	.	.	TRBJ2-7	TGCGCCAGCAGTGCACAGACCTACGAGCAGTACTTC	CASSAQTYEQYF
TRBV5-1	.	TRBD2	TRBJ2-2	TGCGCCAGCAGCTTCGGGGGGATGAACACCGGGGAGCTGTTTTTT	CASSFGGMNTGELFF
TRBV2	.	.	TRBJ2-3	TGTGCCAGCTTGGGGGCGACAGATACGCAGTATTTT	CASLGATDTQYF
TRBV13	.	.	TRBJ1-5	TGTGCCAGCAGCTCCCAATCTCAGCCCCAGCATTTT	CASSSQSQPQHF
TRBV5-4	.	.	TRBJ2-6	TGTGCCAGCAGCTTGGGTAGCTCTGGGGCCAACGTCCTGACTTTC	CASSLGSSGANVLTF
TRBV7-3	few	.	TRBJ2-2	TGTGCCAGCAGCTTAGGCATAGCCACCGGGGAGCTGTTTTTT	CASSLGIATGELFF
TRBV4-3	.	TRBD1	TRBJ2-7	TGCGCCAGCAGCCATTCCCTATGGGACAGGCCCAACGAGCAGTACTTC	CASSHSLWDRPNEQYF
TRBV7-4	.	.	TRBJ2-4	TGTGCCAGCAGCTTAGCGCCGCTAGCGAGAAGGAACATTCAGTACTTC	CASSLAPLARRNIQYF
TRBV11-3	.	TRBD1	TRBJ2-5	TGTGCCAGCAGCTTAGGGGCAGGGGGCGCGAAGACCCAGTACTTC	CASSLGAGGAKTQYF
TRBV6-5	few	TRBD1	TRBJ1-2	TGTGCCAGCAGTATACAGGGGAGCGGCTACACCTTC	CASSIQGSGYTF